This T cell receptor beta chain is drawn from a study of T cell responses to AZD1222 COVID-19 vaccine. Points from the study as a whole: Within unmutated variant regions lay the reported targets of nearly half of spike-specific TCRs. Clonal diversity was possibly underestimated, and the donors were mostly white British, with more females. Repertoires in all cases were sampled only once the peak T cell response had passed.

On this clone itself: Its antigen is unidentified.

V dropped 5 bases and J dropped 4 bases, with 17 bases sitting between them. The CDR3 runs to 15 residues. CDR1 and CDR2 from the germline V gene are MDHEN and SYDVKM. Only in-frame clones appear in the TCRdb table, and some are missing; sequencing was by immunoSEQ multiplex PCR. Of 150,000 or so clones in the sample, about 91% were seen once. The material was peripheral blood, obtained on day 0 of AZD1222 vaccination. The clonotype originates from an adult in good health. The J gene is TRBJ1-1, the V gene TRBV28; tentatively, D is TRBD1 (6 bases). Here the CDR3 reads CASSPQGRLGTEAFF. CDR3 in DNA: TGTGCCAGCAGTCCCCAGGGGAGGCTCGGCACTGAAGCTTTCTTT. The complete variable domain, with remaining parts taken from reference TRBV28 and TRBJ1-1, reads DVKVTQSSRYLVKRTGEKVFLECVQDMDHENMFWYRQDPGLGLRLIYFSYDVKMKEKGDIPEGYSVSREKKERFSLILESASTNQTSMYLCASSPQGRLGTEAFFGQGTRLTVV.